This T cell receptor (beta chain) derives from a study of cytomegalovirus exposure and HLA in healthy donors. Whole-study findings and limits: It was reported that the classifier diagnosed cytomegalovirus status with high specificity and sensitivity in both the original and validation cohorts.

Here immunoSEQ multiplex PCR was the method, and the copy in TCRdb shows in-frame clones only, minus some. The table has under 250,000 clones, around 90% seen once. About this clone: The target antigen is unknown.

Sequencing was performed on PBMCs. This TCR came from a woman between 18 and 29 years old in good health and CMV-seropositive.

CDR3 sequence reads: CSVGAPTDLYGYTF. The CDR3 DNA reads TGCAGCGTTGGGGCCCCGACAGACCTCTATGGCTACACCTTC. V is TRBV29-1 and J is TRBJ1-2; TRBD1 is a possible D gene (5 bases). V gave up 4 bases and J gave up 4 bases, with 16 bases separating them. There are 14 residues in the CDR3. The germline CDR1 and CDR2 sequences are SQVTM and ANQGSEA.